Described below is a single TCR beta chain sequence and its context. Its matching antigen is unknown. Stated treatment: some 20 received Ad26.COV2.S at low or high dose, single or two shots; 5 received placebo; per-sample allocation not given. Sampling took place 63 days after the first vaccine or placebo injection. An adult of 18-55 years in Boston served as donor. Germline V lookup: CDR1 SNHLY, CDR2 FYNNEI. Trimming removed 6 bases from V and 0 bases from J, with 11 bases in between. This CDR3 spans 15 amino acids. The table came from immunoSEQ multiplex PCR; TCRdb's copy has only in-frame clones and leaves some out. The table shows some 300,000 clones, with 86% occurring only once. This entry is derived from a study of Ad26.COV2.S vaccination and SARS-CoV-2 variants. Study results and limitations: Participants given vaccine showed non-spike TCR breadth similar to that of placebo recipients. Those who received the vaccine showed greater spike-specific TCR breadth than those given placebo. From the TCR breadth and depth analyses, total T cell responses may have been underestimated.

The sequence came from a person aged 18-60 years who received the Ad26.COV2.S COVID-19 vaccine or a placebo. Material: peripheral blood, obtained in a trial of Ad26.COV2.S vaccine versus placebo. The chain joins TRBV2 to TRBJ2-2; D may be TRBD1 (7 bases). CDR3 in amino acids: CASRRDSANTGELFF. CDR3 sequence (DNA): TGTGCCAGCAGGCGGGACAGCGCGAACACCGGGGAGCTGTTTTTT.